This T cell receptor beta chain emerged from a study of circulating tumor DNA in untreated peripheral T-cell lymphoma. Study-wide findings and caveats: Tumor-specific clonotypes were found in 76% of patients.

Using immunoSEQ multiplex PCR, the repertoire was profiled, and TCRdb retains in-frame clones only, with some absent. The sample lists around 10,000 clones; roughly 80% were seen once. This tumor tissue came from a pretreatment baseline collection. Points on this clone: No antigen is known for it.

Germline values: CDR1 MDHEN, CDR2 SYDVKM. Trimming removed 2 bases from V and 8 bases from J, with 7 bases in between. CDR3 size: 12 residues. Sequenced input: tumor tissue. The TCR sequence derives from a human donor with peripheral T-cell lymphoma. The rearrangement uses TRBV28 and TRBJ2-1, with D unclear. CDR3 sequence reads: CASSLRFYEQFF. CDR3 coding DNA: TGTGCCAGCAGTTTACGGTTTTATGAGCAGTTCTTC.